Presented here are 20 T cell receptor beta chains from one specimen sequenced in a study of T cells after yellow fever vaccination. TCRdb used MiXCR to reprocess the 5' RACE reads, holding one entry per CDR3 protein. The table shows about 60,000 distinct CDR3 sequences, with more than 5.5% occurring only once. The specimen was CD8+ T cells sorted from PBMCs, collected on the day of the first yellow fever vaccination. These receptors came from a man aged 18 to 29 who received the YFV17D yellow fever vaccine.

The chain has TRBV6-5 and TRBJ2-3, with TRBD2 matching over 13 bases. This CDR3 has 16 amino acids. The germline gives CDR1 MNHEY, CDR2 SVGAGI. The CDR3 DNA follows: TGTGTGACAGCAACTAGCGGGGGGGCCTTTTCGGATACGCAGTATTTT. Protein product: CVTATSGGAFSDTQYF.

This clonotype has at least ten counts. CDR3 coding DNA: TGTGCCAGCAGCCCGGTGGGGGGGCGATGGGGAAACATTCAGTACTTC. Its translation is CASSPVGGRWGNIQYF. The chain has TRBV6-1 and TRBJ2-4, with a weak D call TRBD2 (7 bases). The V end was cut by 6 bases, the J end by 6 bases, with 21 bases between. Germline CDR1 MNHNS, CDR2 SASEGT. CDR3 length: 16 residues.

This clonotype showed up many times. The chain carries TRBV5-1 and TRBJ2-7, with 8 bases aligning to TRBD1. CDR1 is SGHRS and CDR2 is YFSETQ in the germline V gene. Trimming took 4 bases from V and 0 from J; bases not matched to a gene: 9. CDR3 length equals 16 residues. This CDR3 reads CASSKPRDRSSYEQYF. For the CDR3, the DNA is TGCGCCAGCAGCAAACCCCGGGACAGGAGCTCCTACGAGCAGTACTTC.

This clonotype was detected many times. The chain is built from TRBV2 and TRBJ2-3; no reliable D call. CDR3 length equals 12 residues. With 4 bases removed from V and 2 bases from J, the gap between germline ends came to 4 bases. Germline CDR1 and CDR2: SNHLY and FYNNEI. The CDR3 DNA reads TGTGCCAGCAGTGGCTTCACAGATACGCAGTATTTT. The encoded protein is CASSGFTDTQYF.

Many counts were recorded for this clonotype. This chain links TRBV12-3 or TRBV12-4 with TRBJ1-5; 7 bases line up with TRBD1. V trimming: 5 bases; J trimming: 7 bases; junction bases outside the gene matches: 5. This CDR3 region has 13 residues. CDR3 sequence (DNA): TGTGCCAGCAGTCGACAGGGTAGCCAGCCCCAGCATTTT. Translated, it gives CASSRQGSQPQHF.

The sample holds many counts of this clonotype. V gene TRBV29-1 combines with J gene TRBJ2-3; 10 bases line up with TRBD1. CDR1 and CDR2 from the germline V gene are SQVTM and ANQGSEA. The CDR3 runs 14 residues. V lost 1 base and J lost 6; bases outside the gene matches: 4. The CDR3 nucleotides read TGCAGCGTTGAAGGGGACAGGGGTGGGGATACGCAGTATTTT. Amino acid sequence: CSVEGDRGGDTQYF.

This clonotype was counted many times. The chain employs TRBV28 and TRBJ2-5; a possible D gene is TRBD1 (6 bases). CDR3 length: 17 residues. The ends were cut back, 6 bases at V and 1 base at J, with 21 bases in the middle. CDR1 and CDR2 (germline): MDHEN, SYDVKM. This chain's CDR3 is CASRGYKDSQLQETQYF. Here the CDR3 DNA reads TGTGCCAGCAGAGGTTACAAGGACAGCCAGCTCCAAGAGACCCAGTACTTC.

This clonotype was observed at least ten times. J is TRBJ2-3 and V is TRBV20-1, with no clear D. The V gene's germline CDR1 is DFQATT and CDR2 SNEGSKA (reference sequence). The CDR3 contains 15 residues. Trimming left V 3 bases short and J 0 bases short, with 13 bases between. DNA for the CDR3: TGCAGTGCTAGCGAGGCTTATACGAGCACAGATACGCAGTATTTT. The encoded protein is CSASEAYTSTDTQYF.

This clonotype has ten or more counts. The chain joins TRBV6-2 or TRBV6-3 to TRBJ1-4, with D uncertain. Trimming took off 8 bases at V and 8 bases at J, with 21 bases between the two ends. CDR3 length: 15 residues. Per germline, CDR1 MNHEY and CDR2 SVGEGT. This CDR3 is CASASRNEAGEKLFF. The DNA of the CDR3 is TGTGCCAGCGCAAGCAGGAATGAGGCGGGGGAAAAACTGTTTTTT.

This clonotype came up many times. The chain combines TRBV12-3 or TRBV12-4 with TRBJ1-1; 11 bases map to TRBD1. The V gene end was trimmed by 8 bases and the J gene end by 5 bases; junction bases not matched to a gene: 1. There are 12 residues in the CDR3. For the CDR3, the DNA is TGTGCCAGCGGACAGGGGGCAACTGAAGCTTTCTTT. The encoded protein is CASGQGATEAFF.

This clonotype appeared many times. This chain joins TRBV6-4 and TRBJ2-2; a weak D match, TRBD1 (5 bases). Germline V gene sequence: CDR1 MRHNA, CDR2 SNTAGT. This CDR3 has 15 amino acids. With 0 bases removed from V and 1 base from J, the gap between germline ends came to 6 bases. The CDR3 DNA reads as TGTGCCAGCAGTGACTCAGGGGAGAACACCGGGGAGCTGTTTTTT. Translation: CASSDSGENTGELFF.

The rearrangement links TRBV12-3 or TRBV12-4 to TRBJ2-7; D gene unclear. The CDR3 extends over 13 amino acids. Trimming left V 5 bases short and J 2 bases short, with 10 bases between. The CDR3, as DNA: TGTGCCAGCAGTATAAAGACACCCTACGAGCAGTACTTC. The encoded protein is CASSIKTPYEQYF.

This clonotype was recorded many times. The chain couples TRBV7-2 to TRBJ1-2; tentative D call: TRBD1 (6 bases). The CDR3 loop spans 14 amino acids. V was pared by 5 bases and J by 4 bases, with 14 bases between. Germline V lookup: CDR1 SGHTA, CDR2 FQGNSA. This CDR3 reads CASSSYRVGYGYTF. The CDR3 bases are TGTGCCAGCAGCAGCTACAGGGTTGGCTATGGCTACACCTTC. The full variable domain, its missing parts supplied by reference TRBV7-2 and TRBJ1-2, is GAGVSQSPSNKVTEKGKDVELRCDPISGHTALYWYRQSLGQGLEFLIYFQGNSAPDKSGLPSDRFSAERTGGSVSTLTIQRTQQEDSAVYLCASSSYRVGYGYTFGSGTRLTVV.

This clonotype was counted ten times or more. The genes are TRBV7-9 and TRBJ2-1; D possibly corresponds to TRBD2 (6 bases). V was clipped by 2 bases and J by 15 bases, with 17 bases between them. Germline V gene data show CDR1 as SEHNR and CDR2 as FQNEAQ (reference sequence). The CDR3 spans 13 residues. CDR3 DNA: TGTGCCAGCAGCTTACCGGAGAGTCGGGGGATGTTCTTC. Translation: CASSLPESRGMFF. The full variable domain, its missing parts supplied by reference TRBV7-9 and TRBJ2-1, is DTGVSQNPRHKITKRGQNVTFRCDPISEHNRLYWYRQTLGQGPEFLTYFQNEAQLEKSRLLSDRFSAERPKGSFSTLEIQRTEQGDSAMYLCASSLPESRGMFFGPGTRLTVL.

In its sample, this clonotype was seen many times. The chain has TRBV3-1 and TRBJ2-2, with D unresolved. Per germline, CDR1 LGHDT and CDR2 YNNKEL (reference sequence). The CDR3 consists of 15 residues. Trimming shortened V by 2 bases and J by 5 bases, and 12 bases separated the two germline ends. CDR3 protein: CASSQFLTLTGELFF. Written as DNA, the CDR3 is TGTGCCAGCAGCCAATTTTTGACTCTGACCGGGGAGCTGTTTTTT. Full variable domain (missing parts from reference TRBV3-1 and TRBJ2-2): DTAVSQTPKYLVTQMGNDKSIKCEQNLGHDTMYWYKQDSKKFLKIMFSYNNKELIINETVPNRFSPKSPDKAHLNLHINSLELGDSAVYFCASSQFLTLTGELFFGEGSRLTVL.

The J gene is TRBJ2-3, the V gene TRBV15; 9 bases are shared with TRBD2. The CDR3 runs 15 residues. The V gene's germline CDR1 is LNHNV and CDR2 YYDKDF (reference sequence). The trim removed 1 base at V and 4 bases at J, leaving 3 bases unmatched. CDR3 nucleotide sequence: TGTGCCACCAGCAGAGGCGGGGGGGCGGCAGATACGCAGTATTTT. Its protein is CATSRGGGAADTQYF.

Ten or more counts support this clonotype. The chain employs TRBV12-3 or TRBV12-4 and TRBJ2-2; the match to TRBD1 covers 7 bases. The CDR3 is 12 amino acids. Trimming at V came to 8 bases and at J to 7 bases, leaving 4 bases not matched to a gene. CDR3: CASGRGHGELFF. The CDR3 region has the DNA TGTGCCAGCGGTAGGGGGCACGGGGAGCTGTTTTTT.

This chain's CDR3 is CASSQAGALGNEQFF. DNA of the CDR3: TGTGCCAGTAGCCAAGCGGGGGCCCTTGGCAATGAGCAGTTCTTC. This chain connects TRBV19 to TRBJ2-1; 8 positions match TRBD2. This CDR3 contains 15 residues. Germline CDR1 reads LNHDA; CDR2 reads SQIVND (reference sequence). Trimming cost V 6 bases and J 6 bases; bases outside gene matches: 10.

At least ten counts were recorded for this clonotype. The chain carries TRBV7-9 and TRBJ2-2; D call uncertain. The CDR3 has 14 amino acids. V gave up 5 bases and J gave up 7 bases, with 14 bases separating them. CDR1 SEHNR and CDR2 FQNEAQ come from the germline V gene (reference sequence). The CDR3 nucleotides are TGTGCCAGCAGCCCCAAGTCCCATTACGGGGAGCTGTTTTTT. Translation gives CASSPKSHYGELFF.

This clonotype was picked up many times. The V and J genes are TRBV6-5 and TRBJ2-7; perhaps TRBD2 as D (7 bases). Deletions cut 8 bases from V and 1 base from J, with 18 bases between. The CDR3 runs 15 residues. Germline lookup yields CDR1 MNHEY and CDR2 SVGAGI. The CDR3 protein is CASGKVGGASYEQYF. CDR3 nucleotides: TGTGCCAGCGGAAAGGTGGGGGGGGCATCCTACGAGCAGTACTTC.